This T cell receptor (beta chain) stems from a study of blood T cell repertoires in COVID-19. As for the study in general: Specimens from acute and convalescent COVID-19 originated in the United States, Italy and Spain. T cells, B-cell-depleted T cells, or PBMCs provided the cDNA or gDNA that served as material.

Seattle enrolled patients during active infection and tracked them longitudinally. The CDR3 totals 14 residues. V trimming: 5 bases; J trimming: 2 bases; junction bases outside the gene matches: 2. Germline V gene lookup returns CDR1 SGHVS and CDR2 FQNEAQ. In the original workflow: Estimates of nucleated cell counts were drawn from the amplification of reference gene primers. The assay was immunoSEQ multiplex PCR, and TCRdb's table has in-frame clones only and misses some. V, J and clone size were drawn from that table, and D and trimming were deduced from the DNA. The sample includes fewer than 650,000 clones, 85% to 90% of them seen just once.

The source material was peripheral blood. This TCR came from a woman in her fifties or sixties with COVID-19, enrolled during active disease. The chain couples TRBV7-8 to TRBJ1-2; 10 positions agree with TRBD1. CDR3 residues: CASSPDRGNYGYTF. CDR3 in DNA: TGTGCCAGCAGCCCGGACAGGGGGAACTATGGCTACACCTTC.